This T cell receptor beta chain appears in the sequencing data of a study of shared clonotypes between healthy human individuals. Study results and limitations: The naive CD4 repertoires of a few donors were compared, and around 5.1% of clonotypes were shared. Rarefaction demonstrated incomplete sorted-subset sequencing despite large depth. Compared with clonotypes that all four donors shared, non-shared clonotypes had lower generation probabilities.

This CDR3 has 18 residues. Germline V gene sequence: CDR1 LNHDA, CDR2 SQIVND (reference sequence). J lost 1 base, V lost 7 bases, and 10 bases had no gene match. Method: immunoSEQ multiplex PCR; TCRdb's copy keeps in-frame clones and lacks some. Seen here are around 1.4 million clones, 98% observed once, and the top ten hold 0.36%. As for this clone: The antigen is undetermined.

The chain is built from TRBV19 and TRBJ2-2, with 12 bases lining up with TRBD2. Specimen: naive CD4+ T cells sorted from blood. The subset denotes: CD45RA+ positively selected. The receptor's source is a man aged 25 to 40 in good health. CDR3 region: CASTRWLAGGKNTGELFF. The CDR3 nucleotides read TGTGCCAGTACCCGGTGGCTAGCGGGAGGGAAGAACACCGGGGAGCTGTTTTTT.